Presented here are 8 T cell receptor beta chains from one specimen sequenced in a study of neurological immune-mediated disorders. Time point here: technical triplicate 2. TCRdb re-analysed the 5' RACE reads in MiXCR, keeping a single row per CDR3 protein. The table records around 56,000 distinct CDR3 sequences, 24% of them present only once. The sequenced sample consisted of PBMCs. The receptors shown here come from a man aged 60 to 69 with HTLV-1-associated myelopathy (HAM/TSP).

This clonotype was counted many times. The chain joins TRBV5-1 to TRBJ2-4; no reliable D call. V shed 2 bases and J shed 4 bases, with 10 bases lying between them. The CDR3 extends over 14 amino acids. CDR1 and CDR2 (germline): SGHRS, YFSETQ. CDR3 loop: CASSFGGRKNIQYF. The CDR3 nucleotides are TGCGCCAGCAGCTTTGGCGGCAGGAAAAACATTCAGTACTTC.

The genes are TRBV6-5 and TRBJ1-2; 8 bases align to TRBD1. V was pared by 0 bases and J by 4 bases, with 10 bases of the junction left unmatched. Germline assignment: CDR1 MNHEY and CDR2 SVGAGI. This CDR3 is built from 17 residues. This chain's CDR3 is CASSYSRQGATSYGYTF. As DNA, the CDR3 is TGTGCCAGCAGTTACTCGAGGCAGGGGGCTACTTCCTATGGCTACACCTTC.

At least ten counts were recorded for this clonotype. The genes are TRBV4-1 and TRBJ1-4; D may be TRBD1 (6 bases). The CDR3 spans 18 residues. Trimming left V 4 bases short and J 0 bases short, with 18 bases between. The germline gives CDR1 MGHRA, CDR2 YSYEKL. Here the CDR3 reads CASSPSGGWGPTNEKLFF. As DNA, the CDR3 is TGCGCCAGCAGCCCCTCCGGGGGGTGGGGGCCAACTAATGAAAAACTGTTTTTT.

This clonotype was picked up a small number of times. The rearrangement joins TRBV12-3 or TRBV12-4 to TRBJ2-1; 7 nucleotides align to TRBD2. After removal of 5 bases from V and 0 bases from J, the junction contained 7 bases not matched to a gene. CDR3 length equals 16 residues. The CDR3 reads CASSGIAGRSYNEQFF. The CDR3 nucleotides are TGTGCCAGCAGTGGGATAGCGGGCCGCTCCTACAATGAGCAGTTCTTC.

CDR3 amino acids: CASSPGTRLEQETQYF. CDR3 sequence (DNA): TGCGCCAGCAGCCCTGGAACCCGTTTAGAGCAAGAGACCCAGTACTTC. The chain recombines TRBV5-1 with TRBJ2-5; D remains unclear. Trimming took 4 bases from V and 2 from J, leaving 18 bases between them. This CDR3 region has 16 residues. CDR1 is SGHRS and CDR2 is YFSETQ in the germline V gene.

This clonotype was observed many times. The gene calls are TRBV27 and TRBJ2-3; 10 nucleotides agree with TRBD1. The V segment lost 3 bases and the J segment 3 bases; nucleotides outside the gene matches: 3. The CDR3 runs to 15 residues. Germline V gene sequence: CDR1 MNHEY, CDR2 SMNVEV (reference sequence). CDR3 coding DNA: TGTGCCAGCAGTTTCGGGACAGGGGTGACAGATACGCAGTATTTT. Translation gives CASSFGTGVTDTQYF.

This clonotype was seen repeatedly, ten times or more. The V gene is TRBV4-1, the J gene TRBJ2-7; 9 bases line up with TRBD1. CDR3 size: 14 residues. Germline V lookup: CDR1 MGHRA, CDR2 YSYEKL. V was pared by 4 bases and J by 6 bases, with 7 bases of the junction left unmatched. This CDR3 reads CASSLRDREAEQYF. The CDR3 nucleotides are TGCGCCAGCAGCCTGAGGGACAGGGAGGCCGAGCAGTACTTC.

This clonotype was counted many times. The V call is TRBV10-3, the J call TRBJ2-1, with D perhaps assigned TRBD1 or TRBD2 (5 bases each). Germline lookup yields CDR1 ENHRY and CDR2 SYGVKD. V was shortened by 5 bases and J by 3 bases, with 14 bases between the two germline ends. The CDR3 is 15 residues long. This CDR3 reads CAISTRDGDYNEQFF. The CDR3 coding sequence is TGTGCCATCAGTACCCGGGACGGTGACTACAATGAGCAGTTCTTC.